This TCR beta chain was identified during a study of blood T cell repertoires in COVID-19. V was trimmed by 3 bases and J by 4 bases, leaving 14 bases between them. The germline CDR1 and CDR2 sequences are KGHDR and SFDVKD. CDR3 length equals 15 residues. This clone was picked up one time. The table came from immunoSEQ multiplex PCR; TCRdb's copy has only in-frame clones and leaves some out. The repertoire holds tens of thousands of clones, 79% seen once, with 26% in the top ten. The chain combines TRBV24-1 with TRBJ2-5; D is possibly TRBD2 (6 bases). This clonotype originated in a man in his sixties with active or convalescent COVID-19. The sequenced sample was peripheral blood. CDR3 sequence reads: CATSDIGGLGETQYF. The CDR3 nucleotides read TGTGCCACCAGTGATATCGGGGGATTGGGAGAGACCCAGTACTTC.